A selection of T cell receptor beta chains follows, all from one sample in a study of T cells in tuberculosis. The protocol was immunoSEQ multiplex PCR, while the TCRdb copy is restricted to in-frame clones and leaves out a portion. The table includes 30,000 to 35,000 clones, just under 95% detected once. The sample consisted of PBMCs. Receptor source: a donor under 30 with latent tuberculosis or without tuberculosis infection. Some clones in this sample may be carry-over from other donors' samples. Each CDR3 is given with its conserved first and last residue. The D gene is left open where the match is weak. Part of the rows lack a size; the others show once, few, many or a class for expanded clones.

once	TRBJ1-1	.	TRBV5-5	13	TGTGCCAGCAATACGGGGAACGATCTTAAAGCTTTCTTT	CASNTGNDLKAFF
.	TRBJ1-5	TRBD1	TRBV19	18	TGTGCCACCTCAACCGGGACAGGGGGCGCGTACAGCAATCAGCCCCAGCATTTT	CATSTGTGGAYSNQPQHF
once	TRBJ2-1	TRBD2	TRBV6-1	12	TGTGCCAGCAGCCTCACCGGGGGGTGGCAGTTCTTC	CASSLTGGWQFF
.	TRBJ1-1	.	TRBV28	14	TGTGCCAGCAGTGTCTCAGGGGCCTGGGCTGAAGCTTTCTTT	CASSVSGAWAEAFF
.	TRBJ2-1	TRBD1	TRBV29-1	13	TGCAGCGTTAACCGGGACAGATACAATGAGCAGTTCTTC	CSVNRDRYNEQFF
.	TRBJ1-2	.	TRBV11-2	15	TGTGCCAGCAGCTTAGAGCCGCAAGCCCACTATGGCTACACCTTC	CASSLEPQAHYGYTF
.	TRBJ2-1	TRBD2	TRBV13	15	TGTGCCAGCAGCGGGGGACTAGTTGAGAAGAATGAGCAGTTCTTC	CASSGGLVEKNEQFF
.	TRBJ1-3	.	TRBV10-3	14	TGTGCCATCAGTGGCCAGGGGATGGGAAACACCATATATTTT	CAISGQGMGNTIYF
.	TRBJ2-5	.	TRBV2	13	TGTGCCAGCAGTCAGGTTAGAAAAGAGACCCAGTACTTC	CASSQVRKETQYF
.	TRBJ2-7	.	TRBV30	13	TGTGCCTGGAGTGTGGGCCTAAGGGGCGAGCAGTACTTC	CAWSVGLRGEQYF
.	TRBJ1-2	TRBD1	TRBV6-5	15	TGTGCCAGCAGTTACCGGGACAGGGGACCCCATGGCTACACCTTC	CASSYRDRGPHGYTF
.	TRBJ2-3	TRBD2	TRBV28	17	TGTGCCAGCAGTTTACCCACTAGCGGGAGGGCGACAGATACGCAGTATTTT	CASSLPTSGRATDTQYF
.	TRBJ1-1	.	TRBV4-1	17	TGCGCCAGCGCTCGAGGAGGATTACTACTTCCGAACACTGAAGCTTTCTTT	CASARGGLLLPNTEAFF
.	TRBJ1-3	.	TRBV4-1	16	TGCGCCAGCAGTCTTAAAGCCGGGACTCAAGGGAACACCATATATTTT	CASSLKAGTQGNTIYF
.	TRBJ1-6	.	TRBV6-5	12	TGTGCCAGCAGTTATCTAGGTTCACCCCTCCACTTT	CASSYLGSPLHF
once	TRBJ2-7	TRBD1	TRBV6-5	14	TGTGCCAGCAGTTACTCGGGGACAGCCTACGAGCAGTACTTC	CASSYSGTAYEQYF
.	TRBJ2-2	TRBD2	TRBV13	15	TGTGCCAGCAGCTTCGGACTAGCGGGCACCGGGGAGCTGTTTTTT	CASSFGLAGTGELFF
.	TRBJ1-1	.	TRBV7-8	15	TGTGCCAGCAGCTTAGAAAGGAACAGGGCCACTGAAGCTTTCTTT	CASSLERNRATEAFF
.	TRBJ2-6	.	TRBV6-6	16	TGTGCCAGCAGTTACCCTACTGCCTCTGGGGCCAACGTCCTGACTTTC	CASSYPTASGANVLTF
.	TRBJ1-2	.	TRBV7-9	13	TGTGCCAGCAGCTTAGGGGAGCCCTATGGCTACACCTTC	CASSLGEPYGYTF
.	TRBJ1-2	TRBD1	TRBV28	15	TGTGCCAGCAGTTTATATCACAGGGGGGACTATGGCTACACCTTC	CASSLYHRGDYGYTF
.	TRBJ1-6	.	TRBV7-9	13	TGTGCCAGCAGCCGAGGGCCGACGGGTCCCCTCCACTTT	CASSRGPTGPLHF
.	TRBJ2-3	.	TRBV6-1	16	TGTGCCAGCAGTGGTCAAGCAGCGGAGGGCGCAGATACGCAGTATTTT	CASSGQAAEGADTQYF
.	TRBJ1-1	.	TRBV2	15	TGTGCCAGCAGTCCCCAGGGGCTACACTCCACTGAAGCTTTCTTT	CASSPQGLHSTEAFF
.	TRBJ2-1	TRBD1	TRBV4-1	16	TGCGCCAGCAGCCCATTGGGGGACAGGCCGTACAATGAGCAGTTCTTC	CASSPLGDRPYNEQFF
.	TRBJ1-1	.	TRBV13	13	TGTGCCAGCAGCGCGGGCCCAGGCACTGAAGCTTTCTTT	CASSAGPGTEAFF
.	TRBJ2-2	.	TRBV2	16	TGTGCCAGCAGGCCCCAACTAGACTCGAACACCGGGGAGCTGTTTTTT	CASRPQLDSNTGELFF
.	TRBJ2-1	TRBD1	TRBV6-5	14	TGTGCCAGCAGTCCGGGACAGGGATACAATGAGCAGTTCTTC	CASSPGQGYNEQFF
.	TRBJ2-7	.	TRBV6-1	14	TGTGCCAGCAGTGATGCCGGGTTTAACTACGAGCAGTACTTC	CASSDAGFNYEQYF
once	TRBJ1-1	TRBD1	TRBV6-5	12	TGTGCCAGCAGCCTCGGACAGGGGGCGGCTTTCTTT	CASSLGQGAAFF
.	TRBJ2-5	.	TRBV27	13	TGTGCCAGCAGTCCCAGGGTGCAAGAGACCCAGTACTTC	CASSPRVQETQYF
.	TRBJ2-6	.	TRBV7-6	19	TGTGCCAGCAGCTGGGAAAGGCTTGAGGGCCTCTCTGGGGCCAACGTCCTGACTTTC	CASSWERLEGLSGANVLTF
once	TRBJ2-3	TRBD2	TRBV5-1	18	TGCGCCAGCAGCCAACCTCCGGGACTAGCAACGTTTGCAGATACGCAGTATTTT	CASSQPPGLATFADTQYF
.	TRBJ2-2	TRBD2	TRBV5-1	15	TGCGCCAGCCGACTAGCGGGAGACTTAAACGGGGAGCTGTTTTTT	CASRLAGDLNGELFF
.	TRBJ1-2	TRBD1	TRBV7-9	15	TGTGCCAGCAGCCAGGGGGAGTGGGAAACTTATGGCTACACCTTC	CASSQGEWETYGYTF
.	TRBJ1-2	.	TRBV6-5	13	TGTGCCAGCAGGACGAAGGGGATGGGTGGCTACACCTTC	CASRTKGMGGYTF
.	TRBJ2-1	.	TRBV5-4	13	TGTGCCAGCAGCTCTGACCGGGGGAATGAGCAGTTCTTC	CASSSDRGNEQFF
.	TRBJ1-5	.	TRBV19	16	TGTGCCAGTAGTATATCCGGGACACCTACAAATCAGCCCCAGCATTTT	CASSISGTPTNQPQHF
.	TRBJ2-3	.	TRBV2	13	TGTGCAGGGGGGGACACCGACACAGATACGCAGTATTTT	CAGGDTDTDTQYF
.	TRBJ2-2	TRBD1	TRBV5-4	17	TGTGCCAGCAGCTTGGAAGGACAGGGTCGGAACACCGGGGAGCTGTTTTTT	CASSLEGQGRNTGELFF
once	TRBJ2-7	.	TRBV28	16	TGTGCCAGCAGTTTAATTGGGGCAGGGCCCTCCTACGAGCAGTACTTC	CASSLIGAGPSYEQYF
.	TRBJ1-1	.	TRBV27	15	TGTGCCAGCACCTCTCAGAGGGCTATGAACACTGAAGCTTTCTTT	CASTSQRAMNTEAFF
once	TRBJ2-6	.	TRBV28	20	TGTGCCAGCAGTTCTGGGGGGAGACAGCCTAAGAGCTCTGGGGCCAACGTCCTGACTTTC	CASSSGGRQPKSSGANVLTF
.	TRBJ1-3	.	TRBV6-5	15	TGTGCCAGCAGGTCGACAGGTGCCTCTGGAAACACCATATATTTT	CASRSTGASGNTIYF
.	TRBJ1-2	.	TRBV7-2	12	TGTGCCAGCAGCTTACGAGGCAGAAGCTACACCTTC	CASSLRGRSYTF
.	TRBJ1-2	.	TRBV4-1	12	TGCGCCAGCGACGGGGGGATGGGTGGCTACACCTTC	CASDGGMGGYTF
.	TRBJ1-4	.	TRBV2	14	TGTGCCAGCAGTGACAGGGGTCATAATGAAAAACTGTTTTTT	CASSDRGHNEKLFF
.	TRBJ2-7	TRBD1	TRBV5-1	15	TGCGCCAGCAGCCCCACCGGGACAGGGCCCGGCGAGCAGTACTTC	CASSPTGTGPGEQYF
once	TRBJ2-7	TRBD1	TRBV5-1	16	TGCGCCAGCAGCTTGGGGGGGACAGACTTCTCCTACGAGCAGTACTTC	CASSLGGTDFSYEQYF
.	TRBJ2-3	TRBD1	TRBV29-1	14	TGCAGCGGTGGACAGGGGATACAAACAGATACGCAGTATTTT	CSGGQGIQTDTQYF
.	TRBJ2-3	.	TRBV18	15	TGTGCCAGCTCACCACCGTGGGGCCTGAGGGATACGCAGTATTTT	CASSPPWGLRDTQYF
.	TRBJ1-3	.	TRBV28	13	TGTGCCAGCAGTTCCCTACAGGGAAGCACCATATATTTT	CASSSLQGSTIYF
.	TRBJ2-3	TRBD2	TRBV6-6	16	TGTGCCAGCAGTCCTAGCGGGGGCCTGAGCACAGATACGCAGTATTTT	CASSPSGGLSTDTQYF
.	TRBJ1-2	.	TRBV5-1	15	TGCGCCAGCAGCTTGCCTTCCAGGGAGGACTATGGCTACACCTTC	CASSLPSREDYGYTF
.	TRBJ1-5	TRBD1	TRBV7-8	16	TGTGCCAGCAGCTTCTACCGGGACAGAGCTAATCAGCCCCAGCATTTT	CASSFYRDRANQPQHF